These T cell receptor beta chains were read from a single sample in a study of blood T cell repertoires in COVID-19. Profiled with immunoSEQ multiplex PCR; TCRdb holds only in-frame clones, not every one. Of under 8,000 clones in the sample, roughly nine tenths were seen once. What was sequenced was peripheral blood. These receptors were obtained from a human donor in a cohort sampled during active COVID-19. The donor label of this sample is uncertain. CDR3s include the opening cysteine and the closing phenylalanine or tryptophan. The D gene is left open where the match is weak. Clone sizes are given selectively: once, few, many, or a class where the clone is expanded.

abundance,d_gene,j_gene,v_gene,CDR3nt,CDR3aa
-,-,TRBJ1-1,TRBV5-1,TGCGCCAGCAGCTACGCGGGTGGCACTGAAGCTTTCTTT,CASSYAGGTEAFF
-,TRBD1,TRBJ2-1,TRBV6-5,TGTGCCAGCAAGAACAGGGGGTTGGGTTACAATGAGCAGTTCTTC,CASKNRGLGYNEQFF
-,-,TRBJ1-2,TRBV19,TGTGCCAGTAGTCAGGGGACGGGCTATGGCTACACCTTC,CASSQGTGYGYTF
-,TRBD2,TRBJ2-1,TRBV9,TGTGCCAGCAGCGCTAGCGGGGGAGCCTACAATGAGCAGTTCTTC,CASSASGGAYNEQFF
-,TRBD2,TRBJ2-1,TRBV14,TGTGCCAGCAGCCATGGACTAGCGGGGTTTCGAGGTGAGCAGTTCTTC,CASSHGLAGFRGEQFF
-,-,TRBJ1-1,TRBV5-1,TGCGCCAGCAGCTTGGGAGGGATAAACACTGAAGCTTTCTTT,CASSLGGINTEAFF
-,-,TRBJ2-7,TRBV28,TGTGCCAGCAGTTTTTTAGGCAGGCATTCCTACGAGCAGTACTTC,CASSFLGRHSYEQYF
-,TRBD2,TRBJ2-5,TRBV9,TGTGCCAGCAGCGTAGAGGGCCTAGCGGGGGTAGAGACCCAGTACTTC,CASSVEGLAGVETQYF
-,-,TRBJ1-2,TRBV4-2,TGTGCCAGCAGCCCACTCATCTACGGCGCAGGGGACTATGGCTACACCTTC,CASSPLIYGAGDYGYTF
once,TRBD1,TRBJ2-7,TRBV5-5,TGTGCCAGCAGCGGTACCGGGACAGATTACGAGGAGCAGTACTTC,CASSGTGTDYEEQYF
-,-,TRBJ1-3,TRBV19,TGTGCCAGTAGTACACAGGACCACACAGGAAACACCATATATTTT,CASSTQDHTGNTIYF
-,TRBD1,TRBJ2-7,TRBV5-1,TGCGCCAGCAGCTTGGAGTGGACAGGGGGTGAGCAGTACTTC,CASSLEWTGGEQYF
-,TRBD2,TRBJ2-1,TRBV3-1/TRBV3-2,TGTGCCAGCAGGGGAGGCGGGAGTTCTACCGATGAGCAGTTCTTC,CASRGGGSSTDEQFF
-,-,TRBJ2-4,TRBV25-1,TGTGCCAGCAGTAAGGACAGTGCAACCAAAAACATTCAGTACTTC,CASSKDSATKNIQYF
-,TRBD1,TRBJ1-4,TRBV10-2,TGCGCCAGCAAATCCGGACAGGGGAATGAAAAACTGTTTTTT,CASKSGQGNEKLFF
few,-,TRBJ2-6,TRBV6-4,TGTGCCAGCAGTGACCTCACAGGGACTGGGGCCAACGTCCTGACTTTC,CASSDLTGTGANVLTF
-,TRBD1,TRBJ2-5,TRBV14,TGTGCCAGCAGCCCCCTGGGACAGAGCCAAGAGACCCAGTACTTC,CASSPLGQSQETQYF
-,TRBD1,TRBJ1-2,TRBV7-8,TGTGCCAGCAGCTTAGCGGCAGGGACACAATCCAGGGGGTATGGCTACACCTTC,CASSLAAGTQSRGYGYTF
-,TRBD1,TRBJ2-2,TRBV27,TGTGCCAGCAGTTCCCGGGACAGGGGCACCGGGGAGCTGTTTTTT,CASSSRDRGTGELFF
-,TRBD1,TRBJ1-6,TRBV30,TGTGCCGGTACAGGGGTTGATTCACCCCTCCACTTT,CAGTGVDSPLHF
-,-,TRBJ1-2,TRBV28,TGTGCCAGCAGTTGGGGCACCTCTAACTATGGCTACACCTTC,CASSWGTSNYGYTF
-,TRBD1,TRBJ1-5,TRBV3-1/TRBV3-2,TGTGCCAGCAGCCAAGATCACAGGGGTAATCAGCCCCAGCATTTT,CASSQDHRGNQPQHF
-,TRBD2,TRBJ2-7,TRBV6-5,TGTGCCAGCAGTACGACTAGCGGGGGACTCTACAAGCAGTACTTC,CASSTTSGGLYKQYF
-,-,TRBJ2-3,TRBV15,TGTGCCACCAGCAGAGATATAAGCGATACGCAGTATTTT,CATSRDISDTQYF
-,-,TRBJ1-2,TRBV9,TGTGCCAGCAGCGTAGGACCGGAGACCCACTATGGCTACACCTTC,CASSVGPETHYGYTF
-,-,TRBJ1-2,TRBV7-2,TGTGCCAGCAGCCCTTCCCAGGGGATCTATGGCTACACCTTC,CASSPSQGIYGYTF
-,-,TRBJ2-5,TRBV3-1/TRBV3-2,TGTGCCAGCAGCCAAGGAACTACCCAAGAGACCCAGTACTTC,CASSQGTTQETQYF
-,-,TRBJ2-1,TRBV13,TGTGCCAGCAGCTTATGGGTAAGAACGACTCCGCATGAGCAGTTCTTC,CASSLWVRTTPHEQFF
-,TRBD1,TRBJ1-2,TRBV19,TGTGCCAGTAGTACCGGGACAGGAACCGTTTCGGGCTACACCTTC,CASSTGTGTVSGYTF
once,TRBD1,TRBJ1-2,TRBV28,TGTGCCAGCAGTTCGGGACAGGGGAGGTCTAACTATGGCTACACCTTC,CASSSGQGRSNYGYTF
once,TRBD1,TRBJ1-5,TRBV5-1,TGCGCCAGCAGCTTTACAGGGGGCAATCAGCCCCAGCATTTT,CASSFTGGNQPQHF
-,-,TRBJ2-2,TRBV6-1,TGTGCCAGCAGTGGGATGGGGGCCTCCTACCCCGGGGAGCTGTTTTTT,CASSGMGASYPGELFF
-,-,TRBJ1-1,TRBV5-1,TGCGCCAGCAGCTTGGAGGGGGGGATGAACACTGAAGCTTTCTTT,CASSLEGGMNTEAFF
-,TRBD2,TRBJ2-7,TRBV4-1,TGCGCCAGCAGCTTGGGACTAGCGGGAGTTCAGTACTTC,CASSLGLAGVQYF
once,TRBD1,TRBJ1-1,TRBV7-2,TGTGCCAGCAGCCCGCAGGGGGCGGCCACTGAAGCTTTCTTT,CASSPQGAATEAFF
-,-,TRBJ2-4,TRBV5-6,TGTGCCAGCAGCTTGGTGGGAGACATTCAGTACTTC,CASSLVGDIQYF
once,TRBD1,TRBJ1-6,TRBV5-1,TGCGCCAGCACCGTAACGGGGACAGCCAATTCACCCCTCCACTTT,CASTVTGTANSPLHF
-,-,TRBJ2-1,TRBV7-2,TGTGCCAGCAGCTTAGTTCGACTAGTGGATAATGAGCAGTTCTTC,CASSLVRLVDNEQFF
-,-,TRBJ2-4,TRBV5-8,TGTGCCAGCAGTAGGACCGGGGGAGCCAAAAACATTCAGTACTTC,CASSRTGGAKNIQYF
-,TRBD1,TRBJ1-6,TRBV4-1,TGCGCCAGCAGCCAAGGGCCGAGGGACAGGGGGGGACGTTCCCTCCACTTT,CASSQGPRDRGGRSLHF
-,-,TRBJ1-1,TRBV9,TGTGCCAGCAGAGAACTTACAGGGAGGAACACTGAAGCTTTCTTT,CASRELTGRNTEAFF
-,TRBD1,TRBJ2-5,TRBV7-9,TGTGCCAGCAGCTTAGGGACAGGGGGAGAGACCCAGTACTTC,CASSLGTGGETQYF
-,-,TRBJ2-7,TRBV4-1,TGCGCCAGCAGCCAAGGGACAGGGAGGGACGAGCAGTACTTC,CASSQGTGRDEQYF
-,TRBD1,TRBJ1-6,TRBV25-1,TGTGCCAGCAGTCAGACAGGGAATAATTCACCCCTCCACTTT,CASSQTGNNSPLHF
-,TRBD2,TRBJ2-1,TRBV28,TGTGCCAGCAGTCCTAGCGGGAGGGCCTCAGGAGAGCAGTTCTTC,CASSPSGRASGEQFF